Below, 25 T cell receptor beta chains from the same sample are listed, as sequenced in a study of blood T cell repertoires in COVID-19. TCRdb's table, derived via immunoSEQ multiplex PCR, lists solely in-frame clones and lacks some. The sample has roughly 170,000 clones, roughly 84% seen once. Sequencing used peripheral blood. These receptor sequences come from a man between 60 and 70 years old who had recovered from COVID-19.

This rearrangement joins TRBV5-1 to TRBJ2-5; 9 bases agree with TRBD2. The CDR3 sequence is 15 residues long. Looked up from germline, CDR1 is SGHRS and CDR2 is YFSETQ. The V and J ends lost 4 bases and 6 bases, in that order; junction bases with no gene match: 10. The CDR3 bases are TGCGCCAGCAGCCCCTCCGGGACTAGCTGGCAGACCCAGTACTTC. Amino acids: CASSPSGTSWQTQYF.

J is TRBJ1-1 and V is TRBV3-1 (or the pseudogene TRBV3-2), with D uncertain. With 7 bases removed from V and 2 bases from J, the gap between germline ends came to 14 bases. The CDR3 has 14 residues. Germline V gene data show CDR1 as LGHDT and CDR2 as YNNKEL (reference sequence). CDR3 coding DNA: TGTGCCAGCACCACAACTCGGGTAAACACTGAAGCTTTCTTT. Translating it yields CASTTTRVNTEAFF.

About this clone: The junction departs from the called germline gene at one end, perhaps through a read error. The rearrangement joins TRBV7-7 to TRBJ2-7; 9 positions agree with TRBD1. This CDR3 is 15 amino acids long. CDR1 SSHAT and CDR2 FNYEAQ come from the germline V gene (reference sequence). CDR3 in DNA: TGTGCTAGCAGCTTAGGGCCGGGACAGGGCTACGAGCAGTACTTC. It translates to CASSLGPGQGYEQYF.

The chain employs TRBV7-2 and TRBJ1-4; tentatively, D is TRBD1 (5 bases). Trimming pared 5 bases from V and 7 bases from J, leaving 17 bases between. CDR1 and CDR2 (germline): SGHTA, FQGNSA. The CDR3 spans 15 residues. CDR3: CASSTPGLGGEKLFF. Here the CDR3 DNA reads TGTGCCAGCAGCACCCCGGGACTAGGCGGTGAAAAACTGTTTTTT. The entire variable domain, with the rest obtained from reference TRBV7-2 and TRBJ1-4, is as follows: GAGVSQSPSNKVTEKGKDVELRCDPISGHTALYWYRQSLGQGLEFLIYFQGNSAPDKSGLPSDRFSAERTGGSVSTLTIQRTQQEDSAVYLCASSTPGLGGEKLFFGSGTQLSVL.

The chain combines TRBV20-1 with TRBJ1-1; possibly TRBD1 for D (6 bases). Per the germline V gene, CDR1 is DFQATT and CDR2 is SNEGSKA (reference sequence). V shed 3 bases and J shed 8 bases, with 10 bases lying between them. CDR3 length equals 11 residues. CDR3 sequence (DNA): TGCAGTGCTAGCTACAGGGTGGAAGCTTTCTTT. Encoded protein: CSASYRVEAFF.

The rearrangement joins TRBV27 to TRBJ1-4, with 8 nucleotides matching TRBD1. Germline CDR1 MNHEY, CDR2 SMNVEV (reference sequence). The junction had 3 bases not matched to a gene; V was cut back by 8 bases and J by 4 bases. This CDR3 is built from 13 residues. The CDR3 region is CASADRVNEKLFF. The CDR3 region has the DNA TGTGCCAGCGCGGACAGGGTTAATGAAAAACTGTTTTTT.

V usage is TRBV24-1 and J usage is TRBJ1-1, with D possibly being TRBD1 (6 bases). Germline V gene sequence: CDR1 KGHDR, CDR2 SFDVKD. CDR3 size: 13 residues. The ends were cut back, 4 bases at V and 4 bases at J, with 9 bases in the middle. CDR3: CATSDRGGTEAFF. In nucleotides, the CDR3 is TGTGCCACCAGTGACCGAGGGGGCACTGAAGCTTTCTTT.

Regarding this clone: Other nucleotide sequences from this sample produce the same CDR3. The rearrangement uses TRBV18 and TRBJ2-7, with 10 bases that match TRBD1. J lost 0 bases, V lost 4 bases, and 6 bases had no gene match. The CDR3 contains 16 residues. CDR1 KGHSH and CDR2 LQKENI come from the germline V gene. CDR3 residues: CASSLTGTGVSYEQYF. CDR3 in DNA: TGTGCCAGCTCACTTACCGGGACAGGGGTCTCCTACGAGCAGTACTTC.

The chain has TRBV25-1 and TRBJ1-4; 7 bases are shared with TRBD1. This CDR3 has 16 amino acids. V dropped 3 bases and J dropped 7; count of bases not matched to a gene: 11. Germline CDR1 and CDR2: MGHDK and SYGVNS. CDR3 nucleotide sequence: TGTGCCAGCAGTGAGGGGTCAGGGGGTAATCGTGAAAAACTGTTTTTT. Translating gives CASSEGSGGNREKLFF.

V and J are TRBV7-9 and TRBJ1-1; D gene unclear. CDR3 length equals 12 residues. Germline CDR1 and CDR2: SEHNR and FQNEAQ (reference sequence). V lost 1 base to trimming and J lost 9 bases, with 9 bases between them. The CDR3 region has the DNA TGTGCCAGCAGCTTAGATAGAGAGAAAGCTTTCTTT. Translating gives CASSLDREKAFF.

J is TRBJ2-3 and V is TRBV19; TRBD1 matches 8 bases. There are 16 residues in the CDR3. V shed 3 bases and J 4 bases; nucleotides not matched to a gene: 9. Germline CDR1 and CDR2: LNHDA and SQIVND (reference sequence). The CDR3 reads CASSISGRGRADTQYF. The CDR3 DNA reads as TGTGCCAGTAGTATTAGCGGCAGGGGGCGCGCAGATACGCAGTATTTT.

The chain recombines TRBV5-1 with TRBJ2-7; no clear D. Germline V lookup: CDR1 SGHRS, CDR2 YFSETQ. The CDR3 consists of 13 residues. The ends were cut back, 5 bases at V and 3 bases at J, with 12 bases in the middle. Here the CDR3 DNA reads TGCGCCAGCAGTGGTGGCTCCCACTACGAGCAGTACTTC. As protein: CASSGGSHYEQYF.

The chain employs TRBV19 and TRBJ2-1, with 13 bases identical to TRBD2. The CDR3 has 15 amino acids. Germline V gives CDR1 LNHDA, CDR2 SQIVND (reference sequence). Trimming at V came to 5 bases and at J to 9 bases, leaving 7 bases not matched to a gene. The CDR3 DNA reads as TGTGCCAGTAGTGTTACTAGCGGGGGGGCGGGTGAGCAGTTCTTC. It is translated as CASSVTSGGAGEQFF. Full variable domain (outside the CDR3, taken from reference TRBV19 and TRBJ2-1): DGGITQSPKYLFRKEGQNVTLSCEQNLNHDAMYWYRQDPGQGLRLIYYSQIVNDFQKGDIAEGYSVSREKKESFPLTVTSAQKNPTAFYLCASSVTSGGAGEQFFGPGTRLTVL.

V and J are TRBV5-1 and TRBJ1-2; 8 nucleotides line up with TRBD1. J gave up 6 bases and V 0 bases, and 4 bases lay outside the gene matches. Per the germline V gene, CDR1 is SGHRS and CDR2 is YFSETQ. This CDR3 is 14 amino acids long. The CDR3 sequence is CASSLGGTGNGYTF. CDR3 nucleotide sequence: TGCGCCAGCAGCTTGGGGGGGACAGGAAATGGCTACACCTTC.

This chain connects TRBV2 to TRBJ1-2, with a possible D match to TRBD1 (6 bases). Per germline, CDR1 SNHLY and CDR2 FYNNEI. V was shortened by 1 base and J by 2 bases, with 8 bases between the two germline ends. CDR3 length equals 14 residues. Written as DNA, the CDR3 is TGTGCCAGCAGTGAAGACAGGGCAAACTATGGCTACACCTTC. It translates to CASSEDRANYGYTF.

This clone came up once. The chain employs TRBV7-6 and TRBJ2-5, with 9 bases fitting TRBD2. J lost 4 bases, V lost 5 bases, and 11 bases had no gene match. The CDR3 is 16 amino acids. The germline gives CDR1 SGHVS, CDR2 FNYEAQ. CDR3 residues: CASSPEGAGGRETQYF. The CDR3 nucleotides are TGTGCCAGCAGCCCCGAGGGGGCGGGGGGGCGAGAGACCCAGTACTTC.

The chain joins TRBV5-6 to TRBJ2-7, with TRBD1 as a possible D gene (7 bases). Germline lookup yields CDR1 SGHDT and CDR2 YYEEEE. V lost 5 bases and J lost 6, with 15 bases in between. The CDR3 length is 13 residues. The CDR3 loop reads CASRRQGGGEQYF. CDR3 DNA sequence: TGTGCCAGCAGGCGACAGGGAGGTGGCGAGCAGTACTTC.

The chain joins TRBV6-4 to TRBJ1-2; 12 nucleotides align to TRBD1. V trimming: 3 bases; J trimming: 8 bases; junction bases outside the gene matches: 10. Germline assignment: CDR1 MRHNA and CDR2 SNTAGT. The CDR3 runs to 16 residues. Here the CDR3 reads CASSEDHGTGGAGYTF. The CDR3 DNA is TGTGCCAGCAGTGAAGACCACGGGACAGGGGGCGCAGGCTACACCTTC.

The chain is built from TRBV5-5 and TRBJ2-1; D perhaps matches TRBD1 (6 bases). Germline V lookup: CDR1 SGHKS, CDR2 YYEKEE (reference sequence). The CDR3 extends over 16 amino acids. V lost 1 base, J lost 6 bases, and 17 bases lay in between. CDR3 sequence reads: CASSLQGIELGNEQFF. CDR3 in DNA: TGTGCCAGCAGCTTGCAGGGGATAGAATTGGGCAATGAGCAGTTCTTC. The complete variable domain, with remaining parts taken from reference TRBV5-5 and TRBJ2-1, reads DAGVTQSPTHLIKTRGQQVTLRCSPISGHKSVSWYQQVLGQGPQFIFQYYEKEERGRGNFPDRFSARQFPNYSSELNVNALLLGDSALYLCASSLQGIELGNEQFFGPGTRLTVL.

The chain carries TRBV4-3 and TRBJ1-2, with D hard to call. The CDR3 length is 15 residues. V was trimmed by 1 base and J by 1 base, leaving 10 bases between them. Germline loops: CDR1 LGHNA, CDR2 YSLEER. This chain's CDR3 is CASSQGPGINYGYTF. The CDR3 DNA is TGCGCCAGCAGCCAAGGACCGGGGATTAACTATGGCTACACCTTC.

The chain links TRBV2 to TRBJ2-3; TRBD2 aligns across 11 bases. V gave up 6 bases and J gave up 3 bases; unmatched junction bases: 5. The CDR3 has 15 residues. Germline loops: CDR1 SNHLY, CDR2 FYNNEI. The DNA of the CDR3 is TGTGCCAGCAGCGACCGGACTAGCGGGACAGATACGCAGTATTTT. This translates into CASSDRTSGTDTQYF.

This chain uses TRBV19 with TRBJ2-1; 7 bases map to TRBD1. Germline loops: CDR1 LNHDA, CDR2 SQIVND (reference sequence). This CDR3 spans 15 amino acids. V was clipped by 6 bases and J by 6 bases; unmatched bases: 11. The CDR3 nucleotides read TGTGCCAGTAGGGCCGGGACAGTCAGACCCAATGAGCAGTTCTTC. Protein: CASRAGTVRPNEQFF. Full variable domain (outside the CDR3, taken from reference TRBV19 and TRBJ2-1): DGGITQSPKYLFRKEGQNVTLSCEQNLNHDAMYWYRQDPGQGLRLIYYSQIVNDFQKGDIAEGYSVSREKKESFPLTVTSAQKNPTAFYLCASRAGTVRPNEQFFGPGTRLTVL.

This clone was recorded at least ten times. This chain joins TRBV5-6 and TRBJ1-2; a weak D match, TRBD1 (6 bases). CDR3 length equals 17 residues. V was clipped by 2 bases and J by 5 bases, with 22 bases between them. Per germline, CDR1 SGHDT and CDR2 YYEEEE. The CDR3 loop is CASSFPPPTGSRYGYTF. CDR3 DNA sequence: TGTGCCAGCAGCTTTCCACCCCCTACAGGGAGTAGATATGGCTACACCTTC.

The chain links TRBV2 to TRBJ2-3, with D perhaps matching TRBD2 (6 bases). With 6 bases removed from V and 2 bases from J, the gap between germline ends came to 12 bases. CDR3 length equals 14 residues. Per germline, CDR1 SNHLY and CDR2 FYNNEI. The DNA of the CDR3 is TGTGCCAGCAGAAAGGCGGGGCTCACAGATACGCAGTATTTT. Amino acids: CASRKAGLTDTQYF.

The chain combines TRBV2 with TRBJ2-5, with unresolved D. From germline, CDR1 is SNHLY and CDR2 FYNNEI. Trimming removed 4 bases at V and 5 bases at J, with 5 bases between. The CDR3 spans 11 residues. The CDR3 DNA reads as TGTGCCAGCAGTGCTAGGGAGACCCAGTACTTC. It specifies CASSARETQYF.